These 12 T cell receptor beta chains share one sample of origin, sequenced in a study of blood T cell repertoires in COVID-19. Repertoires were generated with immunoSEQ multiplex PCR, while TCRdb's copy carries only in-frame clones and drops some. Here the sample spans some 120,000 clones, around 77% being singletons. The sample was peripheral blood. Source of these receptors: a human donor in a cohort sampled during active COVID-19.

The CDR3 DNA sequence: TGTGCCAGCGGGGAGGACAGGACAATCTATGGCTACACCTTC. Protein product: CASGEDRTIYGYTF. The chain has TRBV2 and TRBJ1-2, with 7 bases identical to TRBD1. Germline-derived CDR1 and CDR2 are SNHLY and FYNNEI. With 8 bases clipped from V and 4 bases from J, the junction kept 10 bases outside the gene matches. The CDR3 covers 14 residues.

CDR3 sequence reads: CASSPRGGRDGEQYF. DNA for the CDR3: TGTGCCAGCAGCCCCCGAGGGGGGAGGGATGGCGAGCAGTACTTC. V and J are TRBV11-2 and TRBJ2-7; a possible D gene is TRBD2 (7 bases). V was clipped by 5 bases and J by 6 bases, with 20 bases between them. This CDR3 has 15 amino acids. Germline V gene data show CDR1 as SGHAT and CDR2 as FQNNGV.

This clone was seen ten or more times. CDR3 sequence reads: CASSQPYNEQFF. The CDR3 coding sequence is TGTGCTAGCTCACAGCCCTACAATGAGCAGTTCTTC. The genes are TRBV4-2 and TRBJ2-1; no clear D gene. The germline V gene has CDR1 LGHNA and CDR2 YNFKEQ. CDR3 length: 12 amino acids.

This chain joins TRBV25-1 and TRBJ1-6; tentatively, D is TRBD1 (5 bases). The CDR3 loop spans 15 amino acids. Deletions cut 6 bases from V and 5 bases from J, with 14 bases between. Germline loops: CDR1 MGHDK, CDR2 SYGVNS. This CDR3 is CASSDSERNNSPLHF. CDR3 coding DNA: TGTGCCAGCAGCGACAGTGAGCGAAATAATTCACCCCTCCACTTT.

This chain links TRBV29-1 with TRBJ2-3, with 11 bases identical to TRBD2. V lost 6 bases, J lost 1 base, and 6 bases stayed unmatched. The germline V gene encodes CDR1 SQVTM and CDR2 ANQGSEA. This CDR3 has 15 amino acids. The CDR3 nucleotides are TGCAGCGTGCTCGGACTAGCGGGCGGCACAGATACGCAGTATTTT. Amino acid sequence: CSVLGLAGGTDTQYF.

The chain links TRBV19 to TRBJ1-1; a weak D match, TRBD1 (5 bases). This CDR3 has 11 amino acids. Trimming removed 5 bases from V and 6 bases from J, with 7 bases in between. CDR1 is LNHDA, CDR2 SQIVND, per germline (reference sequence). The CDR3 nucleotides read TGTGCCAGTAGTGCCAGGGCTGAAGCTTTCTTT. Residues: CASSARAEAFF.

The chain combines TRBV28 with TRBJ2-1; 8 bases match TRBD1. CDR1 and CDR2 (germline): MDHEN, SYDVKM. The CDR3 loop spans 13 amino acids. The ends lost 7 bases at V and 7 bases at J; junction bases unmatched: 6. Written as DNA, the CDR3 is TGTGCCAGCAACCGACAGGGGTGGAATGAGCAGTTCTTC. This sequence encodes CASNRQGWNEQFF.

The chain carries TRBV4-1 and TRBJ2-2; 7 nucleotides line up with TRBD1. CDR1 is MGHRA, CDR2 YSYEKL, per germline. The CDR3 length is 15 residues. Trimming removed 3 bases from V and 1 base from J; junction bases left unmatched: 2. The CDR3 here is CASSHRQGNTGELFF. The CDR3 nucleotides are TGCGCCAGCAGCCACAGACAGGGGAACACCGGGGAGCTGTTTTTT.

This chain joins TRBV19 and TRBJ1-3; maybe TRBD1 (5 bases). Germline values: CDR1 LNHDA, CDR2 SQIVND (reference sequence). The CDR3 covers 13 residues. Trimming left V 5 bases short and J 5 bases short, with 10 bases between. Here the CDR3 DNA reads TGTGCCAGTAGTGCGGGACGGCGAAACACCATATATTTT. Translating gives CASSAGRRNTIYF.

Written as DNA, the CDR3 is TGTGCCAGTAGCCGGGACAGGGGACAAACCTACGGCTACACCTTC. Its translation: CASSRDRGQTYGYTF. V gene TRBV19 combines with J gene TRBJ1-2; 10 nucleotides match TRBD1. Trimming at V came to 6 bases and at J to 8 bases, leaving 12 bases not matched to a gene. Looked up from germline, CDR1 is LNHDA and CDR2 is SQIVND (reference sequence). This CDR3 is 15 amino acids long.

Concerning this clone itself: Other DNA sequences in this specimen translate into the identical CDR3. The gene calls are TRBV6-5 and TRBJ2-7, with TRBD2 identical over 7 bases. This CDR3 has 15 residues. Germline lookup yields CDR1 MNHEY and CDR2 SVGAGI. The V segment lost 0 bases and the J segment 3 bases; nucleotides outside the gene matches: 5. The CDR3 spells CASSYSTSGGYEQYF. For the CDR3, the DNA is TGTGCCAGCAGTTACTCGACTTCGGGGGGCTACGAGCAGTACTTC.

The CDR3 loop reads CASSALSGGAEETQYF. CDR3 DNA: TGTGCCAGCAGCGCCTTAAGCGGGGGGGCCGAAGAGACCCAGTACTTC. The chain employs TRBV11-2 and TRBJ2-5, with 10 bases lining up with TRBD2. The CDR3 length is 16 residues. CDR1 is SGHAT, CDR2 FQNNGV, per germline. Trimming took 5 bases from V and 3 from J; bases not matched to a gene: 9.